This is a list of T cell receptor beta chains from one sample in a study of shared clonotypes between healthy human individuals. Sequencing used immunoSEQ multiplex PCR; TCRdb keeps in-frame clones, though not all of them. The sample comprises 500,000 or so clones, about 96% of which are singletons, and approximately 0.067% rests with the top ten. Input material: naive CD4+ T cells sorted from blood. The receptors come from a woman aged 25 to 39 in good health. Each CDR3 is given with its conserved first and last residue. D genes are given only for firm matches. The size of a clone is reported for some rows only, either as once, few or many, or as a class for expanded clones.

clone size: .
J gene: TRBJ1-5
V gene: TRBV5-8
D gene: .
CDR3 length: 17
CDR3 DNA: TGTGCCAGCAGCGGAGGACGGGCAAGTTATAGCAATCAGCCCCAGCATTTT
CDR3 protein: CASSGGRASYSNQPQHF

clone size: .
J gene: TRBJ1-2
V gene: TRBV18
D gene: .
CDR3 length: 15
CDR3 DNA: TGTGCCAGCTCCCAGAAGACAGCTACTAACTATGGCTACACCTTC
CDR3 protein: CASSQKTATNYGYTF

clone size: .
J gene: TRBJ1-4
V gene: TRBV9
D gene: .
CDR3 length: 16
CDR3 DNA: TGTGCCAGCAGCGGTCAATCCGGGACAACTAATGAAAAACTGTTTTTT
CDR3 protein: CASSGQSGTTNEKLFF

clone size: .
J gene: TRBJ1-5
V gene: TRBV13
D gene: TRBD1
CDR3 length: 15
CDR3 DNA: TGTGCCAGCAGCACCAGGACAGGGGGCGTTCAGCCCCAGCATTTT
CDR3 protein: CASSTRTGGVQPQHF

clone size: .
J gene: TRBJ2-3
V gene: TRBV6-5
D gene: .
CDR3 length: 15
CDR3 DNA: TGTGCCAGCAGTTACGCTCGCGGATACACAGATACGCAGTATTTT
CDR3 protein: CASSYARGYTDTQYF

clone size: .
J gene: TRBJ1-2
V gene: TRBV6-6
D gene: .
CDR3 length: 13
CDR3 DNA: TGTGCCAGCAGCCCAGGGTCCGACTATGGCTACACCTTC
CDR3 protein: CASSPGSDYGYTF

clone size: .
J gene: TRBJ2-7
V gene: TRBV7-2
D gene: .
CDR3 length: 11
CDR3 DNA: TGTGCCAGCAGCGTAGACTACGAGCAGTACTTC
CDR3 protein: CASSVDYEQYF

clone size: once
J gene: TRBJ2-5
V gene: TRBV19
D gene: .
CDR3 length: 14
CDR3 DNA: TGTGCCAGTAGTATCGGGCAGGTGCAAGAGACCCAGTACTTC
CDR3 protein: CASSIGQVQETQYF

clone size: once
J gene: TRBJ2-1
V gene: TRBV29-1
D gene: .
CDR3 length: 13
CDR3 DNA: TGCAGCGTTGACGCACGCTCCTACAATGAGCAGTTCTTC
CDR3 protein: CSVDARSYNEQFF

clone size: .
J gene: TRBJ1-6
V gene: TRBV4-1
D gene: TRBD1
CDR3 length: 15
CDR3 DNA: TGCGCCAGCAGCCCCACAGGGGGCATAGGTTCACCCCTCCACTTT
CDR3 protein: CASSPTGGIGSPLHF

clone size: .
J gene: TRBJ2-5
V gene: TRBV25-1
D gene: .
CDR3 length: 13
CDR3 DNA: TGTGCCAGCAGTGAATTGTTGAAGGAGACCCAGTACTTC
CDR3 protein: CASSELLKETQYF

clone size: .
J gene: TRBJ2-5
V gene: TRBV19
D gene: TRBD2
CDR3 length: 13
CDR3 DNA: TGTGCCAGTAGCACAAGCGGGAGGGAGACCCAGTACTTC
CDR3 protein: CASSTSGRETQYF

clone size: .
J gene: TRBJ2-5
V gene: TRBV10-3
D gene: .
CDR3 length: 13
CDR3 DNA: TGTGCCGCGGCCAGGGGCGCCGCGGGAACCCAGTACTTC
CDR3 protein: CAAARGAAGTQYF

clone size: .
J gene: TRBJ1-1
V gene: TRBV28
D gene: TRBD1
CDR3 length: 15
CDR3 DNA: TGTGCCAGCAGATCACAGGGGGCGGGGAACACTGAAGCTTTCTTT
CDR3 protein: CASRSQGAGNTEAFF

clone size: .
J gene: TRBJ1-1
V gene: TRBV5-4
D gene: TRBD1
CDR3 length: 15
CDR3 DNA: TGTGCCAGCAGCTGGCAGGACAGGGAGAACACTGAAGCTTTCTTT
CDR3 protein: CASSWQDRENTEAFF

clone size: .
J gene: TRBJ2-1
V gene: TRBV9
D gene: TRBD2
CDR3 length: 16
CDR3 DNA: TGTGCCAGCAGCGGATATAGCGGGAGCTCCTACAATGAGCAGTTCTTC
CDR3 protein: CASSGYSGSSYNEQFF

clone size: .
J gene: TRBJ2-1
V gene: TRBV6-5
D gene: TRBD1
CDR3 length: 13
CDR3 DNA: TGTGCCAGCAAAAGGGGACAGTACAATGAGCAGTTCTTC
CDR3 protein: CASKRGQYNEQFF

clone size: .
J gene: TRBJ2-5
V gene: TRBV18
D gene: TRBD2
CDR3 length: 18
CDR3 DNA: TGTGCCAGCTCACCCGGACTAGCGGGAGGATTGCGGGCACAGACCCAGTACTTC
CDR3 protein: CASSPGLAGGLRAQTQYF

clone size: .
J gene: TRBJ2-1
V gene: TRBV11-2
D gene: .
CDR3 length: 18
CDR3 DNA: TGTGCCAGCAGCTTAGATTATAGACTACCGGGGAACTACAATGAGCAGTTCTTC
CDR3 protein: CASSLDYRLPGNYNEQFF

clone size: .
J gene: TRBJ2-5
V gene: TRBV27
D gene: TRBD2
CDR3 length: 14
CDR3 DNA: TGTGCCAGCAGTTTAGAGCGGGGGGCGGAGACCCAGTACTTC
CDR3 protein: CASSLERGAETQYF

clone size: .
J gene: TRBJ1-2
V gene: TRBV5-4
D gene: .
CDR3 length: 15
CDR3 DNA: TGTGCCAGCAGCGGAGGTAGTCGTCTGGAATATGGCTACACCTTC
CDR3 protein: CASSGGSRLEYGYTF

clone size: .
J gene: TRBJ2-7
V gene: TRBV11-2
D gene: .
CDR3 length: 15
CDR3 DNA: TGTGCCAGCAGCTTAGCTCCCCAGGATCCCTACGAGCAGTACTTC
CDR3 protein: CASSLAPQDPYEQYF

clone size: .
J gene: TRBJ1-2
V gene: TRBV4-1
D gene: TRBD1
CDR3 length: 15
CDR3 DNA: TGCGCCAGCAGCGGCCGGGACAGGGGCAACTATGGCTACACCTTC
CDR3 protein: CASSGRDRGNYGYTF

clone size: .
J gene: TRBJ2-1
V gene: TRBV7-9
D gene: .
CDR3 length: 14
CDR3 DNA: TGTGCCAGCAGCTTAGACAGCTCCTACAATGAGCAGTTCTTC
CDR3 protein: CASSLDSSYNEQFF

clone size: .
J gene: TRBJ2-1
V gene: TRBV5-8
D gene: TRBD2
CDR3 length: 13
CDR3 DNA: TGTGCCAGCAGCTTCGGCGGGAGGAATGAGCAGTTCTTC
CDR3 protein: CASSFGGRNEQFF

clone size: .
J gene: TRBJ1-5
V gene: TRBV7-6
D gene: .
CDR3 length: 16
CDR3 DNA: TGTGCCAGCAGCTTAGAAGGGCCATATAGCAATCAGCCCCAGCATTTT
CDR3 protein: CASSLEGPYSNQPQHF

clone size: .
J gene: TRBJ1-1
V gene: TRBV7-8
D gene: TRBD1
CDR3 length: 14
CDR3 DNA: TGTGCCAGCAGTTCAACAGGGGGCATCACTGAAGCTTTCTTT
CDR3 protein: CASSSTGGITEAFF

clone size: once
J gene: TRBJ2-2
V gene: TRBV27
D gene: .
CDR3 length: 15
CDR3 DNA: TGTGCCAGCAGTTTCTTTAATGTGGACACCGGGGAGCTGTTTTTT
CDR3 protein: CASSFFNVDTGELFF

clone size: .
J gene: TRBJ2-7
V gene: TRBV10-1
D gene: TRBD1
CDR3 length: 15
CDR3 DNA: TGCGCCAGCAGTGAGAGCGGACAGGCCAGCTACGAGCAGTACTTC
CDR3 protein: CASSESGQASYEQYF

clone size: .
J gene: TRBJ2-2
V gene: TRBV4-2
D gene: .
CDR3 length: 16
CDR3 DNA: TGTGCCAGCAGCCAAGATCCCACCTATATCACCGGGGAGCTGTTTTTT
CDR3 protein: CASSQDPTYITGELFF

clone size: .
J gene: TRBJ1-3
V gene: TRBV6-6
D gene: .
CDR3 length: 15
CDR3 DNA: TGTGCCAGCAGTTTCTCGGGACGCTCTGGAAACACCATATATTTT
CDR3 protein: CASSFSGRSGNTIYF

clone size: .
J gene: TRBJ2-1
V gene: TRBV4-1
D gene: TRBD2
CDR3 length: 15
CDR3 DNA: TGCGCCAGCAGCCAAGCTGGGGCGGGAGAGGGAGAGCAGTTCTTC
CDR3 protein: CASSQAGAGEGEQFF

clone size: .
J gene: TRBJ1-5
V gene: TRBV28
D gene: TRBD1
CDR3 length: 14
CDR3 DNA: TGTGCCAGCACCTCGGGACAGCTTGATCAGCCCCAGCATTTT
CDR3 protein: CASTSGQLDQPQHF

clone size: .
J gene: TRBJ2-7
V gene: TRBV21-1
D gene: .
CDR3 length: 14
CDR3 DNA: TGTGCCAGCAGCAAATCGATAAGACTTTACGAGCAGTACTTC
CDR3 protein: CASSKSIRLYEQYF

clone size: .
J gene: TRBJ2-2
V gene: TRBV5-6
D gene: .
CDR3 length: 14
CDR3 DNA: TGTGCCAGCAGGACGCGGGGTAGAGGCGGGGAGCTGTTTTTT
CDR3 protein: CASRTRGRGGELFF

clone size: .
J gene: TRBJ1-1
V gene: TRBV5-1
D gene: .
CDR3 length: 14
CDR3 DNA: TGCGCCAGCACCCCCCCGGGGCAGAACACTGAAGCTTTCTTT
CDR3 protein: CASTPPGQNTEAFF

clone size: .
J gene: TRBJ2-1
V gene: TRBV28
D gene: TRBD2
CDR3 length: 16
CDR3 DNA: TGTGCCAGCAGTTTACACAGCGGGAGAGCCTACAATGAGCAGTTCTTC
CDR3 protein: CASSLHSGRAYNEQFF

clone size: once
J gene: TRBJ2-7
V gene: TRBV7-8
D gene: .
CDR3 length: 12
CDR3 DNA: TGTGCCAGCCAAAAAGACGTCTACGAGCAGTACTTC
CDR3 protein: CASQKDVYEQYF

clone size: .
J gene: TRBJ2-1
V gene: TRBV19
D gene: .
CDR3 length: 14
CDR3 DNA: TGTGCCAGTAGTATAGATCTATTGACCGCTAAGCAGTTCTTC
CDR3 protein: CASSIDLLTAKQFF

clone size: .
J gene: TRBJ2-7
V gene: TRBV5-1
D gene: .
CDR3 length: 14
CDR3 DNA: TGCGCCAGCAGCGGGGGACTTAGGGAATCGGGGCAGTACTTC
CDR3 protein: CASSGGLRESGQYF

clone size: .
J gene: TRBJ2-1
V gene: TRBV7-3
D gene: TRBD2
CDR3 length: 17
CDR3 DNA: TGTGCCAGCAGCTCAAAGGGGAGGACTAGCGGTAACAATGAGCAGTTCTTC
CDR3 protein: CASSSKGRTSGNNEQFF

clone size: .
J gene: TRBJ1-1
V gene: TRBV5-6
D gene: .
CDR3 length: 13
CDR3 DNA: TGTGCCAGCAGCTTGGCCGGGGACACTGAAGCTTTCTTT
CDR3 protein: CASSLAGDTEAFF

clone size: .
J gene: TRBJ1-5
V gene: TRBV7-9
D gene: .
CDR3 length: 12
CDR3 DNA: TGTGCCAGCAGCTTCGGGGATCAGCCCCAGCATTTT
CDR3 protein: CASSFGDQPQHF

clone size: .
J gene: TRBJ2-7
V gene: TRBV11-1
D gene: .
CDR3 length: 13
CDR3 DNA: TGTGCCAGCAGCTTTGGGGGCTCCTACGAGCAGTACTTC
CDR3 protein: CASSFGGSYEQYF

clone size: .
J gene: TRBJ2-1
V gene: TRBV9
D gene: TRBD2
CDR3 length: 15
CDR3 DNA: TGTGCCAGCACGCCGGCGGGAGTGTCCTACAATGAGCAGTTCTTC
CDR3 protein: CASTPAGVSYNEQFF

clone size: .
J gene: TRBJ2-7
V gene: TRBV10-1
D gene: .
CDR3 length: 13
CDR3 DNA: TGCGCCAGCAGTTCGACAGGATCCTACGAGCAGTACTTC
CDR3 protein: CASSSTGSYEQYF

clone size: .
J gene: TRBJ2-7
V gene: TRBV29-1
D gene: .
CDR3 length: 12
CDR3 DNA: TGCAGCGTTGAAATAACCGCCTACGAGCAGTACTTC
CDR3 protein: CSVEITAYEQYF

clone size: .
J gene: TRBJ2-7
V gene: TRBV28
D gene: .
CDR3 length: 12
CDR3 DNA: TGTGCCAGCAGTTTGCGGCCGGCCGAGCAGTACTTC
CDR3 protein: CASSLRPAEQYF

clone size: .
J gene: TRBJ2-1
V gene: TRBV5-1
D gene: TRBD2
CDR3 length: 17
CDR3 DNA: TGCGCCAGCAGCTTTCCGACTAGCGGATCCCTACAGGATGAGCAGTTCTTC
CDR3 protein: CASSFPTSGSLQDEQFF